This T cell receptor beta chain was obtained from a study of cytomegalovirus exposure and HLA in healthy donors. The study, taken as a whole, reports: A later analysis found common viral pathogens apparently linked to several of the most significant clusters. Donors belonging to an Asian-associated ancestry cluster reportedly showed fewer N-insertions in productive TCRs than the roughly 700-donor mean, according to what a later analysis found.

PCR amplification relied on 60 Vbeta primers (plus 13 Jbeta primers). Only in-frame clones appear in the TCRdb table, and some are missing; sequencing was by immunoSEQ multiplex PCR. Of 90,000 to 120,000 clones listed, around 76% were seen once; the top ten hold roughly 2.6%. The V end was cut by 1 base, the J end by 7 bases, with 10 bases between. The CDR3 loop spans 13 amino acids. Looked up from germline, CDR1 is MGHRA and CDR2 is YSYEKL. A note on this clone: Its antigen remains unknown.

The TCR originated in a young man in good health and CMV-seropositive. The specimen sequenced was PBMCs. The chain is built from TRBV4-1 and TRBJ1-2; possible D gene TRBD1, 5 bases. In DNA, the CDR3 is TGCGCCAGCAGCCAAGGGAGGGGTCTTGGCTACACCTTC. Translating it yields CASSQGRGLGYTF.